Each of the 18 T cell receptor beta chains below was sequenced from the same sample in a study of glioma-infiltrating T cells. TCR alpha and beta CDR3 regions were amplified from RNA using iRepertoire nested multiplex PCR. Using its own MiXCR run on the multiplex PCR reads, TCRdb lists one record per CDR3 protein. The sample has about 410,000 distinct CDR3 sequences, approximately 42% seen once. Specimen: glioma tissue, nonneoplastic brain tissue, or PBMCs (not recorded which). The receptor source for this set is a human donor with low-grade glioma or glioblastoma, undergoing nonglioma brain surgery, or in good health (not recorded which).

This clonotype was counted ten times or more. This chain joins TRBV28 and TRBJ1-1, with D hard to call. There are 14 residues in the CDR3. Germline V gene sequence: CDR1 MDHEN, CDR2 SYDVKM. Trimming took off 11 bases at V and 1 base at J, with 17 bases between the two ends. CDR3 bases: TGTGCCTGCGGACCTACGGGCCGGAACACTGAAGCTTTCTTT. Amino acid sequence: CACGPTGRNTEAFF.

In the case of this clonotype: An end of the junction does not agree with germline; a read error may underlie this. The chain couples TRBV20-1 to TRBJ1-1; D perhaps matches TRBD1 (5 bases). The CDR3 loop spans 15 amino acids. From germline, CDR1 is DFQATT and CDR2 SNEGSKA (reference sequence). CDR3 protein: CSARDFGGWHTEALF. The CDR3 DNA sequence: TGCAGTGCTAGAGATTTTGGGGGTTGGCACACTGAAGCTCTCTTT.

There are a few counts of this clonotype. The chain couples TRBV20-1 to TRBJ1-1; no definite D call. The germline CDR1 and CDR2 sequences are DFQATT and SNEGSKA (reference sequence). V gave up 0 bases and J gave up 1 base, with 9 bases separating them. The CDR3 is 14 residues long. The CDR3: CSARDPAGNTEAFF. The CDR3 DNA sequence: TGCAGTGCTAGAGATCCGGCGGGGAACACTGAAGCTTTCTTT.

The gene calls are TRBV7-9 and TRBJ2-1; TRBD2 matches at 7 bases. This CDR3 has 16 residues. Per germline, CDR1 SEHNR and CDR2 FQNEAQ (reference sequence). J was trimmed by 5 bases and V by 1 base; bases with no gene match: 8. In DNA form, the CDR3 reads TGTGCCAGCAGCTTAGAAGGGGAGGGTGCCGACAATGAGCAGTTCTTC. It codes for CASSLEGEGADNEQFF.

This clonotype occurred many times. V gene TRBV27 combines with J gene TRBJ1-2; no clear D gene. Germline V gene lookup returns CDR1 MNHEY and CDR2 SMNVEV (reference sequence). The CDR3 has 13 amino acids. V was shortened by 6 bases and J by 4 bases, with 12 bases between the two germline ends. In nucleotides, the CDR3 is TGTGCCAGCAGCAACGGGCGAATCTATGGCTACACCTTC. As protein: CASSNGRIYGYTF.

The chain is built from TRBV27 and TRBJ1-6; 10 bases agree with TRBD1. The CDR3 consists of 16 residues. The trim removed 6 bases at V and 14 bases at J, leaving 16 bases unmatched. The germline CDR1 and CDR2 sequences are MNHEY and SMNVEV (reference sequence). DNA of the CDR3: TGTGCCAGCAGAACATTCCGGGACAGGGGAGGGTGGTCCCTCCACTTT. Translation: CASRTFRDRGGWSLHF.

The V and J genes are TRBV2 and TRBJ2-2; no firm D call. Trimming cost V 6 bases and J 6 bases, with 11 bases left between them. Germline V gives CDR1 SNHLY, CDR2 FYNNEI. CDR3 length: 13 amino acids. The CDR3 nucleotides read TGTGCCAGCAGAGTCAGGAGTGCCGGGGAGCTGTTTTTT. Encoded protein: CASRVRSAGELFF. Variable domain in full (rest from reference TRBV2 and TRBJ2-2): EPEVTQTPSHQVTQMGQEVILRCVPISNHLYFYWYRQILGQKVEFLVSFYNNEISEKSEIFDDQFSVERPDGSNFTLKIRSTKLEDSAMYFCASRVRSAGELFFGEGSRLTVL.

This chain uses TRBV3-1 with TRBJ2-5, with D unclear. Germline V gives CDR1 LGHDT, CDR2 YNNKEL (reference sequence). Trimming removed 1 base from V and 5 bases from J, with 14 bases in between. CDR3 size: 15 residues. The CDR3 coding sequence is TGTGCCAGCAGCCAAGTAACGGCAGGTCGGGAGACCCAGTACTTC. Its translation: CASSQVTAGRETQYF.

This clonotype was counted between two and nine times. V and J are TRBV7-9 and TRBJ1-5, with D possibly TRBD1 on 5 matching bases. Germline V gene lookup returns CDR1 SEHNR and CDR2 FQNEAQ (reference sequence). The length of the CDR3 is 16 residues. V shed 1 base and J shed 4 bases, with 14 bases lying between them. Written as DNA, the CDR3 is TGTGCCAGCAGCTTAGGGGAGATCGGGGGAAATCAGCCCCAGCATTTT. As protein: CASSLGEIGGNQPQHF. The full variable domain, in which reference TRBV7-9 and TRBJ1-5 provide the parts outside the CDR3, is DTGVSQNPRHKITKRGQNVTFRCDPISEHNRLYWYRQTLGQGPEFLTYFQNEAQLEKSRLLSDRFSAERPKGSFSTLEIQRTEQGDSAMYLCASSLGEIGGNQPQHFGDGTRLSIL.

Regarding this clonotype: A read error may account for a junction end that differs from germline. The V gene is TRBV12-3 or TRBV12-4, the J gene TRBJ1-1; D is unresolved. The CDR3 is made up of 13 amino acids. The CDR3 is CASSLIMSTKAFF. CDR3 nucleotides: TGTGCCAGCAGTTTAATCATGAGCACTAAAGCTTTCTTT.

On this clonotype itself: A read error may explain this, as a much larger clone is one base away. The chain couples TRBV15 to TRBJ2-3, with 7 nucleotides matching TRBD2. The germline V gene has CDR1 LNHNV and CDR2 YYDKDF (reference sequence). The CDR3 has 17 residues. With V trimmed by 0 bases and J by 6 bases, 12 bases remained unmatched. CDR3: CATSRDPGGSLLDTQYF. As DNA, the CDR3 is TGTGCCACCAGCAGAGATCCTGGCGGGAGTCTCTTGGATACGCAGTATTTT.

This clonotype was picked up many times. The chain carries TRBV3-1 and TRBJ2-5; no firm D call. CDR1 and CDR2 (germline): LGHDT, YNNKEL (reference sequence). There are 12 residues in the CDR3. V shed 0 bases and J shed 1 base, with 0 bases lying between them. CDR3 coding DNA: TGTGCCAGCAGCCAAGACCAAGAGACCCAGTACTTC. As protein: CASSQDQETQYF.

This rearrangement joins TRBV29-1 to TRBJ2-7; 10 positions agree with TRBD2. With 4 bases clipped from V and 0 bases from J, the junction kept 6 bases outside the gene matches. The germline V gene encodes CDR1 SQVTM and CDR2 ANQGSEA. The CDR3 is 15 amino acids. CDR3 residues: CSVVTSGTFSYEQYF. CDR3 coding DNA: TGCAGCGTTGTAACTAGCGGGACCTTCTCCTACGAGCAGTACTTC.

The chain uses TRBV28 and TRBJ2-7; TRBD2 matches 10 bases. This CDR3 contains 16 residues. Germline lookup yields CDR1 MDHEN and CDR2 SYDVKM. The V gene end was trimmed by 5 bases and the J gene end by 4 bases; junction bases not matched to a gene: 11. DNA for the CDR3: TGTGCCAGCAGTCCTATCGTGCTAGCGGGAGCTTACGAGCAGTACTTC. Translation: CASSPIVLAGAYEQYF.

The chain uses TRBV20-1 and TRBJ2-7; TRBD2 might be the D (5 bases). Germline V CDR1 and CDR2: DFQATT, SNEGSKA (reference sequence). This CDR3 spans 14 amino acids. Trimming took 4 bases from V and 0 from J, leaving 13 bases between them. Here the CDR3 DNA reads TGCAGTGCTATCTCTAGCAGTAGCTCCTACGAGCAGTACTTC. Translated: CSAISSSSSYEQYF.

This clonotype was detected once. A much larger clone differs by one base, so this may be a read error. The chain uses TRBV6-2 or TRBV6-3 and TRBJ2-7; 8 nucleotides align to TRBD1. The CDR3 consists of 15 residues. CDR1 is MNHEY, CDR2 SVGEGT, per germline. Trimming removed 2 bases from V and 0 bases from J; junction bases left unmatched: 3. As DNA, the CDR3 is TGTGCCAGCAGTTACATGGACAGGGCCTCCTACGAGCAGTACTTC. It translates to CASSYMDRASYEQYF.

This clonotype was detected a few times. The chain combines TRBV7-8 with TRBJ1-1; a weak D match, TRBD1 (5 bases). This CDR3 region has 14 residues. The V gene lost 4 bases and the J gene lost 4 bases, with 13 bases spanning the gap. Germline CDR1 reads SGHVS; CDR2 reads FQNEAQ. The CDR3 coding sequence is TGTGCCAGCAGCTGGGGGGTTAAAAGCACTGAAGCTTTCTTT. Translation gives CASSWGVKSTEAFF.

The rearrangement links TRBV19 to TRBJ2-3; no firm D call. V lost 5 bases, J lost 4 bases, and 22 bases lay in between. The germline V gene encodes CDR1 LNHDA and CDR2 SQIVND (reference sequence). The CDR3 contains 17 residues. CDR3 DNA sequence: TGTGCCAGTAGTCCCCGCGACAACTCGGTAGGACCAGATACGCAGTATTTT. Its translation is CASSPRDNSVGPDTQYF.